Sequencing of this TCR beta chain was carried out in a study of blood T cells in healthy people across ages. Through a sample-barcoded 5' primer and a J-beta primer mix, a second PCR was run for roughly 7 to 11 cycles. Tags on each cDNA molecule came from a template-switch adaptor with 12 random nucleotides. TCRdb used MiXCR to reprocess the 5' RACE reads, holding one entry per CDR3 protein. The repertoire holds approximately 940,000 distinct CDR3 sequences, with around 48% as singletons. As for this clonotype: Antigen specificity is unknown.

Study findings and constraints: Comparison with aged donors showed that long-lived donors had more naive CD4+ cells and higher diversity.

Total RNA was extracted at no less than 5.5 micrograms per sample. V lost 0 bases, J lost 6 bases, and 12 bases lay in between. The CDR3 covers 15 residues. Germline V gene lookup returns CDR1 MNHNS and CDR2 SASEGT. The chain uses TRBV6-1 and TRBJ2-1; the D call may be TRBD1 or TRBD2 (5 bases each). The clonotype was recovered from a young man in good health. Sequences were obtained from blood. This CDR3 is CASSEAIWDVNEQFF. In DNA form, the CDR3 reads TGTGCCAGCAGTGAAGCGATCTGGGACGTCAATGAGCAGTTCTTC.